The clone carrying this T cell receptor (beta chain) occurred a few times. This entry comes from a study of blood T cells in healthy people across ages. Using a J-beta primer mix together with a sample-barcoded 5' primer, a second PCR was run for roughly 6 to 12 cycles. Each CDR3 protein gets one entry after TCRdb re-called the 5' RACE reads with MiXCR. The sample holds some 900,000 distinct CDR3 sequences; around 49% are singletons and the top ten take roughly 13%. Germline values: CDR1 MNHEY, CDR2 SVGAGI. The CDR3 spans 14 residues. V was trimmed by 4 bases and J by 3 bases, leaving 12 bases between them.

The chain combines TRBV6-5 with TRBJ1-2; weak D call: TRBD1 (6 bases). The clonotype was recovered from a man aged 25-45 years in good health. Sequencing was performed on blood. The CDR3 is CASSLGSGDYGYTF. The CDR3 nucleotides are TGTGCCAGCAGTTTGGGGTCAGGGGACTATGGCTACACCTTC.